Sequencing of this TCR beta chain was carried out in a study of T cells in Graves' hyperthyroidism and ophthalmopathy. Uncontrolled infection, other autoimmune disease, pregnancy or lactation disqualified patients from enrolment. The TCR beta CDR3 regions underwent amplification using RNA transcripts as the source. The study used the HTBI primer set for a first-round RT-PCR of the TCR CDR3. TCRdb reprocessed the multiplex PCR reads via MiXCR and lists one record per CDR3 protein. This sample has about 350,000 distinct CDR3 sequences, with roughly 13% found just once. The CDR3 extends over 15 amino acids. Germline V lookup: CDR1 LNHNV, CDR2 YYDKDF (reference sequence). V dropped 2 bases and J dropped 4; count of bases not matched to a gene: 7.

The chain links TRBV15 to TRBJ2-7, with TRBD1 matching over 8 bases. The sequenced sample was blood. The receptor comes from a woman aged 40 to 55 with Graves' ophthalmopathy. CDR3 sequence reads: CATSRSGQGTYEQYF. CDR3 nucleotide sequence: TGTGCCACCAGCAGATCCGGACAGGGCACTTACGAGCAGTACTTC.